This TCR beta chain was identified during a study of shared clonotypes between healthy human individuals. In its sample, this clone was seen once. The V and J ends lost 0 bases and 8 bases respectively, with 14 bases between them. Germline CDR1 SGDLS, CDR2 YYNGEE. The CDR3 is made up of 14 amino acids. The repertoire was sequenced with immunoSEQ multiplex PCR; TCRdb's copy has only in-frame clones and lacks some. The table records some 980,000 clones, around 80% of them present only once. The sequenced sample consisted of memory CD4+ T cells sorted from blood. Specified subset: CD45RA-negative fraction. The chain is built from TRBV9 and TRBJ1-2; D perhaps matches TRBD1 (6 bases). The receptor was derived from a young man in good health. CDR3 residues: CASSVESYREGYTF. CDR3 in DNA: TGTGCCAGCAGCGTAGAATCGTACAGGGAGGGCTACACCTTC. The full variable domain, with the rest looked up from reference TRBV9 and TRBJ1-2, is DSGVTQTPKHLITATGQRVTLRCSPRSGDLSVYWYQQSLDQGLQFLIQYYNGEERAKGNILERFSAQQFPDLHSELNLSSLELGDSALYFCASSVESYREGYTFGSGTRLTVV.